Sequencing of this T cell receptor beta chain was carried out in a study of tissue T cells after allogeneic stem cell transplantation. Across the whole study: Enrolled prospectively were adult allogeneic hematopoietic cell transplant recipients whose graft-versus-host disease was steroid-refractory. Where cell numbers permitted, CD3+ T cells were sorted from preserved blood and marrow.

Measured with immunoSEQ multiplex PCR; TCRdb has only the in-frame clones, and not every one. Found here are about 26,000 clones, less than 95% of them singletons; the top ten hold about 2%. The CDR3 consists of 14 residues. V gave up 1 base and J gave up 6 bases, with 12 bases separating them. CDR1 is LGHNA, CDR2 YSLEER, per germline. The source was blood, collected before transplantation. This TCR derives from an older male donor who later had graft-versus-host disease after an allogeneic stem cell transplant. The chain employs TRBV4-3 and TRBJ1-2, with no clear D. The CDR3 sequence: CASSQGLGTDGYTF. CDR3 DNA sequence: TGCGCCAGCAGCCAAGGGTTGGGTACGGATGGCTACACCTTC.